What follows are 20 T cell receptor beta chains derived from one specimen sequenced in a study of cytomegalovirus exposure and HLA in healthy donors. The study ran its PCR with 60 Vbeta and 13 Jbeta primers. The assay was immunoSEQ multiplex PCR, and TCRdb's table has in-frame clones only and misses some. Of around 60,000 clones listed, 75% are singletons. Sequenced material: PBMCs. These receptors all stem from a woman aged 40 to 55 in good health and CMV-seropositive.

The rearrangement links TRBV29-1 to TRBJ1-3; D uncertain. Trimming left V 0 bases short and J 2 bases short, with 11 bases between. The CDR3 contains 15 residues. Looked up from germline, CDR1 is SQVTM and CDR2 is ANQGSEA. CDR3: CSVEEVQKTGNTIYF. CDR3 DNA sequence: TGCAGCGTTGAAGAGGTACAGAAAACTGGAAACACCATATATTTT.

CDR3 in amino acids: CASSREGGGYNEQFF. DNA for the CDR3: TGTGCCAGCAGCCGAGAGGGGGGGGGCTACAATGAGCAGTTCTTC. This chain connects TRBV11-3 to TRBJ2-1; perhaps TRBD2 as D (7 bases). The CDR3 runs 15 residues. Trimming left V 5 bases short and J 3 bases short, with 14 bases between. Germline CDR1 SGHNT, CDR2 YENEEA.

The chain combines TRBV5-6 with TRBJ2-7, with 7 bases fitting TRBD1. The CDR3 is 16 amino acids. The germline gives CDR1 SGHDT, CDR2 YYEEEE. The J segment lost 1 base and the V segment lost 6 bases, leaving 13 bases of the junction unmatched. The CDR3 DNA follows: TGTGCCAGCAAACTACCACGGGGACAGAAGTCCTACGAGCAGTACTTC. It translates to CASKLPRGQKSYEQYF.

The chain couples TRBV29-1 to TRBJ1-5, with no clear D. CDR1 is SQVTM and CDR2 is ANQGSEA in the germline V gene. The CDR3 runs to 14 residues. Trimming removed 8 bases at V and 1 base at J, with 15 bases between. The DNA of the CDR3 is TGCAGCTTTCTATTTAGGAGGAGCAATCAGCCCCAGCATTTT. It encodes CSFLFRRSNQPQHF.

The J gene is TRBJ1-5, the V gene TRBV19; possible D gene TRBD1, 5 bases. CDR3 size: 14 residues. Germline V gene sequence: CDR1 LNHDA, CDR2 SQIVND (reference sequence). Trimming took off 3 bases at V and 6 bases at J, with 12 bases between the two ends. The CDR3 region is CASSMSGYGQPQHF. CDR3 in DNA: TGTGCCAGTAGTATGTCAGGGTACGGTCAGCCCCAGCATTTT.

In DNA, the CDR3 is TGTGCCGCCCGGGGACAGGGAAATACTGAAGCTTTCTTT. This encodes CAARGQGNTEAFF. This chain uses TRBV10-3 with TRBJ1-1, with 9 nucleotides matching TRBD1. The CDR3 contains 13 residues. Germline CDR1 and CDR2: ENHRY and SYGVKD. Trimming removed 11 bases from V and 5 bases from J; junction bases left unmatched: 9.

The V gene is TRBV5-5, the J gene TRBJ2-7; a weak D match, TRBD2 (6 bases). Germline CDR1 is SGHKS and CDR2 is YYEKEE (reference sequence). The CDR3 is 13 amino acids. Trimming shortened V by 4 bases and J by 0 bases, and 8 bases separated the two germline ends. The CDR3 DNA reads as TGTGCCAGCAGCCCGGGAGACTCCTACGAGCAGTACTTC. Protein product: CASSPGDSYEQYF.

V and J are TRBV6-5 and TRBJ2-2; TRBD1 matches 8 bases. V shed 4 bases, J shed 4 bases, and the junction held 2 bases outside the gene matches. This CDR3 is built from 14 residues. Germline V gene lookup returns CDR1 MNHEY and CDR2 SVGAGI. The CDR3 reads CASSFTGGTGELFF. For the CDR3, the DNA is TGTGCCAGCAGTTTCACAGGGGGCACCGGGGAGCTGTTTTTT.

The chain couples TRBV7-9 to TRBJ1-5, with 9 positions matching TRBD1. Germline V lookup: CDR1 SEHNR, CDR2 FQNEAQ (reference sequence). The J segment lost 3 bases and the V segment lost 4 bases, leaving 4 bases of the junction unmatched. This CDR3 spans 15 amino acids. CDR3 sequence reads: CASSWGQGDNQPQHF. CDR3 sequence (DNA): TGTGCCAGCAGCTGGGGACAGGGTGACAATCAGCCCCAGCATTTT. Full variable domain (missing parts from reference TRBV7-9 and TRBJ1-5): DTGVSQNPRHKITKRGQNVTFRCDPISEHNRLYWYRQTLGQGPEFLTYFQNEAQLEKSRLLSDRFSAERPKGSFSTLEIQRTEQGDSAMYLCASSWGQGDNQPQHFGDGTRLSIL.

The chain recombines TRBV5-1 with TRBJ2-5; the D gene is possibly TRBD2 (6 bases). This CDR3 spans 14 amino acids. CDR1 and CDR2 from the germline V gene are SGHRS and YFSETQ. V lost 4 bases to trimming and J lost 4 bases, with 14 bases between them. The DNA for the CDR3 is TGCGCCAGCAGCACCTTCTTGCGGGGAGAGACCCAGTACTTC. Its translation is CASSTFLRGETQYF.

This sequence joins TRBV30 and TRBJ1-2, with 7 bases identical to TRBD1. This CDR3 comprises 17 residues. Trimming at V came to 8 bases and at J to 1 base, leaving 19 bases not matched to a gene. Germline CDR1 GTSNPN, CDR2 SVGIG (reference sequence). CDR3 protein: CARAKGTAMRDNYGYTF. The CDR3 region has the DNA TGTGCCCGGGCGAAGGGGACAGCCATGAGGGATAACTATGGCTACACCTTC. Looking up the rest from reference TRBV30 and TRBJ1-2 gives the full variable domain: SQTIHQWPATLVQPVGSPLSLECTVEGTSNPNLYWYRQAAGRGLQLLFYSVGIGQISSEVPQNLSASRPQDRQFILSSKKLLLSDSGFYLCARAKGTAMRDNYGYTFGSGTRLTVV.

This sequence joins TRBV9 and TRBJ1-1, with TRBD1 matching 7 bases. The CDR3 extends over 16 amino acids. V shed 4 bases and J 4 bases; nucleotides not matched to a gene: 13. Germline V gene data show CDR1 as SGDLS and CDR2 as YYNGEE. The CDR3 DNA is TGTGCCAGCAGCCCCCGACAGGGCCCGAGGGGCACTGAAGCTTTCTTT. Residues: CASSPRQGPRGTEAFF.

The V call is TRBV5-1, the J call TRBJ2-2; D remains unclear. The CDR3 has 14 residues. Trimming left V 6 bases short and J 0 bases short, with 9 bases between. Germline V gene data show CDR1 as SGHRS and CDR2 as YFSETQ. CDR3 sequence: CASTVVTNTGELFF. CDR3 bases: TGCGCCAGCACGGTGGTTACGAACACCGGGGAGCTGTTTTTT.

V usage is TRBV29-1 and J usage is TRBJ1-2, with TRBD1 matching 7 bases. CDR3 length: 11 residues. The germline V gene has CDR1 SQVTM and CDR2 ANQGSEA. The J segment lost 9 bases and the V segment lost 4 bases, leaving 5 bases of the junction unmatched. The CDR3 here is CSVGQGGSYTF. DNA of the CDR3: TGCAGCGTTGGACAGGGAGGAAGCTACACCTTC. The complete variable domain, with remaining parts taken from reference TRBV29-1 and TRBJ1-2, reads SAVISQKPSRDICQRGTSLTIQCQVDSQVTMMFWYRQQPGQSLTLIATANQGSEATYESGFVIDKFPISRPNLTFSTLTVSNMSPEDSSIYLCSVGQGGSYTFGSGTRLTVV.

This rearrangement joins TRBV6-5 to TRBJ1-1, with TRBD1 as a possible D gene (5 bases). This CDR3 is 14 amino acids long. Germline lookup yields CDR1 MNHEY and CDR2 SVGAGI. Trimming left V 6 bases short and J 9 bases short, with 20 bases between. The CDR3 bases are TGTGCCAGCAGACCCGACAGAAAATCAGGGAAAGCTTTCTTT. Translation gives CASRPDRKSGKAFF.

The chain combines TRBV19 with TRBJ1-1; weak D call: TRBD1 (5 bases). V was pared by 5 bases and J by 5 bases, with 21 bases between. This CDR3 has 16 residues. Looked up from germline, CDR1 is LNHDA and CDR2 is SQIVND (reference sequence). The CDR3 DNA sequence: TGTGCCAGTAGTGTTTTCGGACGGGGCGCGGGGACTGAAGCTTTCTTT. Translated, it gives CASSVFGRGAGTEAFF.

V gene TRBV6-6 combines with J gene TRBJ2-5; 7 bases map to TRBD1. J was trimmed by 2 bases and V by 0 bases; bases with no gene match: 3. Germline V gene sequence: CDR1 MNHNY, CDR2 SVGAGI (reference sequence). CDR3 length: 15 residues. The CDR3 protein is CASSYSLDRQETQYF. CDR3 nucleotides: TGTGCCAGCAGTTACTCACTGGACAGGCAAGAGACCCAGTACTTC.

This rearrangement joins TRBV2 to TRBJ2-2; the D gene is possibly TRBD1 (5 bases). The V gene lost 4 bases and the J gene lost 2 bases, with 11 bases spanning the gap. The CDR3 is 15 residues long. From germline, CDR1 is SNHLY and CDR2 FYNNEI. The CDR3 coding sequence is TGTGCCAGCAGTGTGGGGCAGGGTAACACCGGGGAGCTGTTTTTT. Protein product: CASSVGQGNTGELFF.

This clone was detected only a few times. The V and J genes are TRBV6-1 and TRBJ2-3, with TRBD2 matching over 10 bases. The CDR3 covers 15 residues. Unmatched junction bases numbered 5, after V lost 6 bases and J lost 2 bases. Germline assignment: CDR1 MNHNS and CDR2 SASEGT. As DNA, the CDR3 is TGTGCCAGCAGCCTACTAGCGGGGACCACAGATACGCAGTATTTT. As protein: CASSLLAGTTDTQYF.

V gene TRBV6-5 combines with J gene TRBJ2-3, with 7 bases lining up with TRBD1. Germline V gene sequence: CDR1 MNHEY, CDR2 SVGAGI. The CDR3 is made up of 14 amino acids. V lost 2 bases, J lost 8 bases, and 7 bases stayed unmatched. The CDR3 DNA is TGTGCCAGCAGTTACGCCGAGGGGGCGTCTACGCAGTATTTT. This codes for CASSYAEGASTQYF.